Following are 28 T cell receptor beta chains from one sample sequenced in a study of beta chain features in type 1 diabetes (dated by TCRdb to between 2017 and 2018). To prepare the library, the immunoSEQ multiplex PCR assay was applied. All of the isolated RNA was reverse transcribed with the High Capacity cDNA Reverse Transcription Kit, so expressed TCRB transcripts were sequenced. TCRdb retrieved this table from immuneACCESS and kept in-frame rearrangements only. Not all clones are present; in checked studies, unresolved V genes account for under half, and no reason is known for the remainder. In this sample the table shows around 140,000 clones, more than 9% of which occur a single time. Approximately 1.3% of the sample belongs to the ten largest clones. The sequencing input was naive CD4+ T cells from blood. In the paper's terms, the cell subset or site label means: true naive CD4+ T cells. The receptors come from a man aged 18 to 29 in good health.

This clone occurred a few times. The genes are TRBV5-1 and TRBJ2-2, with 9 positions matching TRBD1. In germline, CDR1 is SGHRS, CDR2 YFSETQ. This CDR3 is built from 16 residues. V lost 1 base to trimming and J lost 4 bases; unmatched junction nucleotides: 5. The CDR3 loop reads CASSLPGQGFTGELFF. CDR3 in DNA: TGCGCCAGCAGCTTGCCGGGACAGGGATTCACCGGGGAGCTGTTTTTT.

This clone was observed a handful of times. This chain uses TRBV9 with TRBJ2-5, with 7 bases aligning to TRBD1. The V gene end was trimmed by 4 bases and the J gene end by 1 base; junction bases not matched to a gene: 4. This CDR3 contains 14 residues. Germline CDR1 reads SGDLS; CDR2 reads YYNGEE. The chain's CDR3 is CASSSRQGQETQYF. In DNA, the CDR3 is TGTGCCAGCAGCTCCCGACAGGGCCAAGAGACCCAGTACTTC. Filled out from reference TRBV9 and TRBJ2-5, the complete variable domain reads DSGVTQTPKHLITATGQRVTLRCSPRSGDLSVYWYQQSLDQGLQFLIQYYNGEERAKGNILERFSAQQFPDLHSELNLSSLELGDSALYFCASSSRQGQETQYFGPGTRLLVL.

At least ten counts were recorded for this clone. The chain joins TRBV30 to TRBJ2-1; 10 nucleotides match TRBD1. The CDR3 is 13 amino acids. In germline, CDR1 is GTSNPN, CDR2 SVGIG (reference sequence). The CDR3 DNA reads TGTGCTTTGGGACAGGGGCCCGACAATGAGCAGTTCTTC. This encodes CALGQGPDNEQFF.

This clone has a count of ten or more. V gene TRBV30 combines with J gene TRBJ2-2; TRBD2 aligns across 8 bases. Germline values: CDR1 GTSNPN, CDR2 SVGIG (reference sequence). The CDR3 contains 15 residues. J was trimmed by 7 bases and V by 0 bases; bases with no gene match: 7. CDR3 coding DNA: TGTGCCTGGAGTGTATTGCGGGGGGACGTCGGGGAGCTGTTTTTT. This codes for CAWSVLRGDVGELFF. The full variable domain, its missing parts supplied by reference TRBV30 and TRBJ2-2, is SQTIHQWPATLVQPVGSPLSLECTVEGTSNPNLYWYRQAAGRGLQLLFYSVGIGQISSEVPQNLSASRPQDRQFILSSKKLLLSDSGFYLCAWSVLRGDVGELFFGEGSRLTVL.

The chain carries TRBV2 and TRBJ2-5; D uncertain. The last part of the DNA fits TRBJ2-7 better; the J call may be wrong. This CDR3 comprises 13 residues. Per the germline V gene, CDR1 is SNHLY and CDR2 is FYNNEI. The DNA of the CDR3 is TGTGCCAGCAGTGAAAGGAGTACCTACGAGCAGTACTTC. Amino acids: CASSERSTYEQYF.

This clone was detected a few times. J is TRBJ1-2 and V is TRBV6-5, with D maybe TRBD1 (5 bases). Trimming left V 0 bases short and J 5 bases short, with 10 bases between. From germline, CDR1 is MNHEY and CDR2 SVGAGI. The CDR3 loop spans 14 amino acids. CDR3 DNA: TGTGCCAGCAGTTACTCTCTAGGGGTATATGGCTACACCTTC. Translation: CASSYSLGVYGYTF.

The genes are TRBV11-3 and TRBJ2-2; TRBD2 agrees at 13 bases. This CDR3 has 18 amino acids. The germline CDR1 and CDR2 sequences are SGHNT and YENEEA. V was pared by 5 bases and J by 0 bases, with 6 bases of the junction left unmatched. CDR3 nucleotide sequence: TGTGCCAGCAGCAAACGGACTAGCGGGGGAGCGAACACCGGGGAGCTGTTTTTT. This translates into CASSKRTSGGANTGELFF.

This clone turned up a few times. The J gene is TRBJ2-4, the V gene TRBV11-2; D unresolved. V was cut by 1 base and J by 6 bases, with 4 bases left in between. This CDR3 has 12 residues. Germline CDR1 and CDR2: SGHAT and FQNNGV. The CDR3 nucleotides read TGTGCCAGCAGCTTAGGCGGAAACATTCAGTACTTC. It codes for CASSLGGNIQYF.

The sample holds many counts of this clone. The V call is TRBV7-3, the J call TRBJ1-6; D is ambiguous. V shed 5 bases and J shed 13 bases, with 12 bases lying between them. The germline gives CDR1 SGHTA, CDR2 FQGTGA. The CDR3 runs to 12 residues. The CDR3 sequence: CASSTEGGPLHF. The CDR3 coding sequence is TGTGCCAGCAGCACCGAGGGAGGGCCCCTCCACTTT.

This clone occurred a few times. The rearrangement uses TRBV9 and TRBJ2-5; 12 bases match TRBD2. Trimming removed 0 bases from V and 1 base from J; junction bases left unmatched: 4. The CDR3 is 17 residues long. Germline CDR1 and CDR2: SGDLS and YYNGEE. CDR3 DNA sequence: TGTGCCAGCAGCGTAGGGGCTAGCGGGGGGGCCCAAGAGACCCAGTACTTC. It codes for CASSVGASGGAQETQYF.

The gene calls are TRBV25-1 and TRBJ2-1, with 7 nucleotides matching TRBD2. The CDR3 extends over 16 amino acids. CDR1 and CDR2 (germline): MGHDK, SYGVNS. With V trimmed by 1 base and J by 3 bases, 6 bases remained unmatched. The CDR3 spells CASSELFGGYYNEQFF. The DNA of the CDR3 is TGTGCCAGCAGTGAATTGTTCGGGGGGTACTACAATGAGCAGTTCTTC.

In this sample, this clone turned up a few times. The chain recombines TRBV19 with TRBJ1-2; maybe TRBD1 (5 bases). CDR1 and CDR2 from the germline V gene are LNHDA and SQIVND (reference sequence). Trimming cost V 10 bases and J 3 bases, with 9 bases left between them. The CDR3 consists of 11 residues. This chain's CDR3 is CATKGYYGYTF. In DNA form, the CDR3 reads TGTGCCACTAAGGGGTACTATGGCTACACCTTC. Together with reference TRBV19 and TRBJ1-2, the CDR3 gives the full variable domain: DGGITQSPKYLFRKEGQNVTLSCEQNLNHDAMYWYRQDPGQGLRLIYYSQIVNDFQKGDIAEGYSVSREKKESFPLTVTSAQKNPTAFYLCATKGYYGYTFGSGTRLTVV.

V usage is TRBV7-2 and J usage is TRBJ2-5; 11 bases are a match to TRBD2. Germline CDR1 and CDR2: SGHTA and FQGNSA. The CDR3 covers 14 residues. V lost 3 bases and J lost 3; bases outside the gene matches: 0. The CDR3 DNA sequence: TGTGCCAGCAGCTTGGGACTAGCGGAAGAGACCCAGTACTTC. Translated: CASSLGLAEETQYF.

V gene TRBV19 combines with J gene TRBJ2-3; possibly TRBD2 for D (7 bases). The CDR3 covers 14 residues. Trimming left V 10 bases short and J 2 bases short, with 16 bases between. In germline, CDR1 is LNHDA, CDR2 SQIVND (reference sequence). Here the CDR3 DNA reads TGTGCCACCAGAAGGGGGGGGGTCACAGATACGCAGTATTTT. Its translation is CATRRGGVTDTQYF.

This clone turned up a few times. The chain couples TRBV9 to TRBJ2-3; D is possibly TRBD2 (5 bases). Trimming stripped 6 bases from V and 2 bases from J, with 19 bases between. CDR3 size: 16 residues. Per the germline V gene, CDR1 is SGDLS and CDR2 is YYNGEE. The CDR3 sequence is CASTRRRDGNTDTQYF. Here the CDR3 DNA reads TGTGCCAGCACCCGACGGAGAGACGGGAACACAGATACGCAGTATTTT.

At least ten counts were recorded for this clone. The genes are TRBV30 and TRBJ2-5, with D possibly TRBD1 on 5 matching bases. This CDR3 is built from 12 residues. CDR1 is GTSNPN and CDR2 is SVGIG in the germline V gene (reference sequence). Deletions cut 8 bases from V and 4 bases from J, with 14 bases between. The CDR3, as DNA: TGTGCCGGGGCTTCGGGTGGAGAGACCCAGTACTTC. This sequence encodes CAGASGGETQYF.

The sample holds many counts of this clone. This chain joins TRBV13 and TRBJ2-5; D uncertain. The length of the CDR3 is 11 residues. V lost 5 bases to trimming and J lost 3 bases, with 4 bases between them. Germline V lookup: CDR1 PRHDT, CDR2 FYEKMQ (reference sequence). The CDR3 loop is CASSQKETQYF. CDR3 DNA: TGTGCCAGCAGCCAGAAAGAGACCCAGTACTTC. The whole variable domain, remainder taken from reference TRBV13 and TRBJ2-5, is AAGVIQSPRHLIKEKRETATLKCYPIPRHDTVYWYQQGPGQDPQFLISFYEKMQSDKGSIPDRFSAQQFSDYHSELNMSSLELGDSALYFCASSQKETQYFGPGTRLLVL.

V and J are TRBV2 and TRBJ1-2; D is possibly TRBD1 (6 bases). CDR3 length equals 14 residues. Germline V gene sequence: CDR1 SNHLY, CDR2 FYNNEI. The V end was cut by 9 bases, the J end by 0 bases, with 14 bases between. The CDR3 is CASLQGISNYGYTF. The DNA for the CDR3 is TGTGCCAGTTTACAGGGCATCTCTAACTATGGCTACACCTTC.

The rearrangement joins TRBV6-5 to TRBJ2-7, with TRBD1 identical over 7 bases. The CDR3 totals 16 residues. V shed 0 bases, J shed 3 bases, and the junction held 8 bases outside the gene matches. Germline loops: CDR1 MNHEY, CDR2 SVGAGI. The CDR3: CASSYSRGRGSYEQYF. CDR3 sequence (DNA): TGTGCCAGCAGTTACTCGAGAGGCAGGGGGAGCTACGAGCAGTACTTC.

In its sample, this clone was seen a few times. J is TRBJ1-4 and V is TRBV18; D gene unclear. This CDR3 region has 13 residues. V was shortened by 5 bases and J by 4 bases, with 8 bases between the two germline ends. Germline V gene lookup returns CDR1 KGHSH and CDR2 LQKENI. CDR3 in amino acids: CASSAQSNEKLFF. The CDR3 DNA reads TGTGCCAGCTCAGCACAGAGTAATGAAAAACTGTTTTTT.

This clone occurred a few times. The genes are TRBV11-2 and TRBJ2-3; no firm D call. Germline-derived CDR1 and CDR2 are SGHAT and FQNNGV. Trimming shortened V by 2 bases and J by 2 bases, and 8 bases separated the two germline ends. The CDR3 contains 14 residues. CDR3 amino acids: CASSLTLATDTQYF. CDR3 nucleotide sequence: TGTGCCAGCAGCTTAACCTTGGCCACAGATACGCAGTATTTT.

V gene TRBV4-3 combines with J gene TRBJ2-2, with D possibly TRBD2 on 5 matching bases. Germline V gene data show CDR1 as LGHNA and CDR2 as YSLEER. The CDR3 is 17 residues long. V was clipped by 4 bases and J by 4 bases, with 19 bases between them. The CDR3 coding sequence is TGCGCCAGCAGCCCACTTGGGAGCGCACGGGGCACCGGGGAGCTGTTTTTT. It translates to CASSPLGSARGTGELFF.

This clone was seen only a few times. The chain couples TRBV4-3 to TRBJ2-7, with 10 bases fitting TRBD2. Germline V gives CDR1 LGHNA, CDR2 YSLEER. J lost 6 bases, V lost 4 bases, and 6 bases had no gene match. CDR3 length: 14 amino acids. CDR3 amino acids: CASSRASGGGEQYF. The DNA of the CDR3 is TGCGCCAGCAGCCGGGCTAGCGGGGGAGGCGAGCAGTACTTC.

This clone was found many times. The rearrangement joins TRBV4-3 to TRBJ1-5; weak D call: TRBD1 (5 bases). The CDR3 sequence is 15 residues long. Trimming stripped 0 bases from V and 3 bases from J, with 9 bases between. Germline CDR1 and CDR2: LGHNA and YSLEER. As DNA, the CDR3 is TGCGCCAGCAGCCAAGAAGGAGGGACCAATCAGCCCCAGCATTTT. It specifies CASSQEGGTNQPQHF.

CDR3 residues: CASSYGGGGYTF. In DNA form, the CDR3 reads TGTGCCAGCAGTTATGGGGGAGGCGGCTACACCTTC. The chain joins TRBV6-5 to TRBJ1-2; TRBD1 might be the D (5 bases). The germline V gene has CDR1 MNHEY and CDR2 SVGAGI. Trimming left V 3 bases short and J 8 bases short, with 10 bases between. The CDR3 has 12 amino acids.

Ten or more counts support this clone. The chain carries TRBV9 and TRBJ1-5, with D tentatively TRBD1 (5 bases). This CDR3 is 16 amino acids long. V dropped 3 bases and J dropped 0 bases, with 13 bases sitting between them. Germline values: CDR1 SGDLS, CDR2 YYNGEE. The CDR3 spells CASSGERQYSNQPQHF. CDR3 nucleotides: TGTGCCAGCAGCGGAGAAAGACAGTATAGCAATCAGCCCCAGCATTTT.

This clone has at least ten counts. The chain uses TRBV13 and TRBJ2-4; D is perhaps TRBD2 (5 bases). Looked up from germline, CDR1 is PRHDT and CDR2 is FYEKMQ (reference sequence). Trimming shortened V by 2 bases and J by 0 bases, and 11 bases separated the two germline ends. This CDR3 contains 16 residues. The CDR3 sequence: CASSLSRGLAKNIQYF. The CDR3 nucleotides are TGTGCCAGCAGCTTATCCCGGGGTTTAGCCAAAAACATTCAGTACTTC.

The chain uses TRBV5-1 and TRBJ1-2; tentatively, D is TRBD1 (6 bases). There are 14 residues in the CDR3. V lost 2 bases to trimming and J lost 6 bases, with 14 bases between them. From germline, CDR1 is SGHRS and CDR2 YFSETQ. The CDR3 loop is CASSFAGTPDGYTF. DNA for the CDR3: TGCGCCAGCAGCTTCGCCGGGACACCCGATGGCTACACCTTC.